This T cell receptor (beta chain) was retrieved from a study of CD8+CD57+ T cells in acquired aplastic anemia. Study context: Across the sorted CD4+ and CD8+ cells, DNA amounts averaged approximately 3.1 ug.

General study points: There were over 25 CD8+ CDR3 sequences that occurred in both patients and controls. Between patients and controls, CD8+ Simpson's diversity did not vary significantly.

Profiles of TCR beta VDJ and CDR3 were generated from a genomic DNA template. MiXCR was run by TCRdb on the reads, yielding one entry per CDR3 protein. This table holds over 200,000 distinct CDR3 sequences, approximately 57% found once. Regarding this clonotype: The antigen remains undetermined.

The receptor's source is a human donor in good health. The sequenced sample consisted of sorted CD4+, CD8+, or CD8+CD57+ T cells (not recorded which) from PBMCs.

The CDR3 region has the DNA TGTGCCAGTAGTTTACAGGGGATCGGCTATGGCTACACCTTC. This encodes CASSLQGIGYGYTF. This sequence joins TRBV19 and TRBJ1-2, with 7 bases that match TRBD1. With V trimmed by 5 bases and J by 4 bases, 7 bases remained unmatched. The CDR3 consists of 14 residues. Germline values: CDR1 LNHDA, CDR2 SQIVND (reference sequence).